The TCR beta chain described here comes from a study of T cells in localized non-small cell lung cancer. Repertoires were generated with immunoSEQ multiplex PCR, while TCRdb's copy carries only in-frame clones and drops some. The table lists roughly 50,000 clones, approximately 90% of them singletons. Deletions cut 3 bases from V and 2 bases from J, with 18 bases between. The CDR3 totals 16 residues. Germline loops: CDR1 SGHKS, CDR2 YYEKEE (reference sequence). This sequence was found in a man between 40 and 70 years old with stage I lung adenocarcinoma. The starting material was peripheral blood, obtained before any cancer treatment. The chain couples TRBV5-5 to TRBJ2-7; tentative D call: TRBD2 (5 bases). In DNA form, the CDR3 reads TGTGCCAGCAGCTCCTTACAGCGAGGGTCGACCTACGAGCAGTACTTC. The encoded protein is CASSSLQRGSTYEQYF.